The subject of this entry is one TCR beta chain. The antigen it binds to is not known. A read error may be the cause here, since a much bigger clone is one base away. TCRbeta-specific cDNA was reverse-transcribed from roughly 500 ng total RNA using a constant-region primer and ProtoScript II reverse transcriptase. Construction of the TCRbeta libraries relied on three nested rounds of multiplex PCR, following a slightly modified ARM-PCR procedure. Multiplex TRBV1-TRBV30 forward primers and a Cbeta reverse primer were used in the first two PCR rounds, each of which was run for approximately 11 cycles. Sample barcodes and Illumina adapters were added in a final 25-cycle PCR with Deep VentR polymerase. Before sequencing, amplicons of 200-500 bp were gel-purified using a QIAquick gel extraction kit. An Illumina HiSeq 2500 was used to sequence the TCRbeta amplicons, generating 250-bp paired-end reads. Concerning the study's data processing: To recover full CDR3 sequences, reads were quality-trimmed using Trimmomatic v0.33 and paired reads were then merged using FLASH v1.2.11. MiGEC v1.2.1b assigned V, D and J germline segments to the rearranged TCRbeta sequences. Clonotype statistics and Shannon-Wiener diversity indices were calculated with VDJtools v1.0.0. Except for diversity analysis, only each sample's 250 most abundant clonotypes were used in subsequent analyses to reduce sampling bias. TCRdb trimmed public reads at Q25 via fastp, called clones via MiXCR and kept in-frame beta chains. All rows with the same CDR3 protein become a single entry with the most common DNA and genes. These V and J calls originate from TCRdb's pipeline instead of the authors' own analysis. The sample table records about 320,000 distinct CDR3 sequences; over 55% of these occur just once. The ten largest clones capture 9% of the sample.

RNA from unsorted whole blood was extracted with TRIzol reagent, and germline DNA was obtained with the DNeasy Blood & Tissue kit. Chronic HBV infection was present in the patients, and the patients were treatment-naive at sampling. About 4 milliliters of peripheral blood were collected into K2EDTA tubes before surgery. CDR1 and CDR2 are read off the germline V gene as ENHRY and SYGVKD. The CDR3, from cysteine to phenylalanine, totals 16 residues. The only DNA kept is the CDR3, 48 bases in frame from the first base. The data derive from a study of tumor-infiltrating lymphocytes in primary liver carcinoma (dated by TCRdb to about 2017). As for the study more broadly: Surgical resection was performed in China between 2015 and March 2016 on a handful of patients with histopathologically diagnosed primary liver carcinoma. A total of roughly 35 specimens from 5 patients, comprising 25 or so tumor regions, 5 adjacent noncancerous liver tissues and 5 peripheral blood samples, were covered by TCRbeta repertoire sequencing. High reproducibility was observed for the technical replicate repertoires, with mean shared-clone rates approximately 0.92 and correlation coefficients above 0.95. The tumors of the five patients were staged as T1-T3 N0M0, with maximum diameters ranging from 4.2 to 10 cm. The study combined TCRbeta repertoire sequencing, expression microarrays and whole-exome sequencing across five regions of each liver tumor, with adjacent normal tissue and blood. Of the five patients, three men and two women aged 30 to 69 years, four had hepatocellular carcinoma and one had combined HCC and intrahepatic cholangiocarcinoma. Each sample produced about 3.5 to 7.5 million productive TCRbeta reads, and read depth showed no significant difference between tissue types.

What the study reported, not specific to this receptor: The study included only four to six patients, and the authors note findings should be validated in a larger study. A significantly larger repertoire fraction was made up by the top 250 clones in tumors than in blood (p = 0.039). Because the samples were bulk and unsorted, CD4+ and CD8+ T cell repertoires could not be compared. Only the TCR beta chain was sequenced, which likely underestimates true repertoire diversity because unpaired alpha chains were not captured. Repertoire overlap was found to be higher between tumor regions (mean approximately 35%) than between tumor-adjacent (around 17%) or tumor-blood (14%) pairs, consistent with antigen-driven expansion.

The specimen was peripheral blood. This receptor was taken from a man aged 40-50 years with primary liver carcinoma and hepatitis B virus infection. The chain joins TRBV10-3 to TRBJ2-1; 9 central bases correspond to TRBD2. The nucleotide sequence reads TGTGCCATCTGTGAGTCGGGACTAGCAATCTACAATGAGCAGTTCTTC. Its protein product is CAICESGLAIYNEQFF.